Each of the 16 T cell receptor beta chains below was sequenced from the same sample in a study of blood T cell repertoires in COVID-19 (dated by TCRdb to the early 2020s). Library prep was done by the immunoSEQ multiplex PCR assay. Here the immuneACCESS table is served through TCRdb, limited to in-frame sequences with V and J called. Missing clones are a known gap in these copies; in checked studies unresolved V genes cover under half, and the rest lacks a known reason. The sample data list approximately 63,000 clones, and 75% to 80% of these were observed just once. Roughly 47% of the sample is taken by the ten largest. Sequencing was performed on peripheral blood. The source is a woman of 80 years or more with acute or convalescent COVID-19.

V usage is TRBV6-5 and J usage is TRBJ1-2; the match to TRBD1 covers 8 bases. V was clipped by 6 bases and J by 0 bases; unmatched bases: 3. The CDR3 extends over 14 amino acids. The germline V gene encodes CDR1 MNHEY and CDR2 SVGAGI. CDR3 coding DNA: TGTGCCAGCAGAGAGACAGGGGCTAACTATGGCTACACCTTC. Translating it yields CASRETGANYGYTF.

V gene TRBV4-2 combines with J gene TRBJ2-7, with TRBD2 identical over 9 bases. V lost 3 bases to trimming and J lost 0 bases; unmatched junction nucleotides: 9. The CDR3 runs to 17 residues. Germline V gene lookup returns CDR1 LGHNA and CDR2 YNFKEQ. The CDR3 nucleotides are TGTGCCAGCAGCCACTTTATAGCGGGAGCTCCCTCCTACGAGCAGTACTTC. It is translated as CASSHFIAGAPSYEQYF.

The V call is TRBV25-1, the J call TRBJ2-5, with D perhaps TRBD2 (6 bases). The CDR3 spans 14 residues. Germline V gives CDR1 MGHDK, CDR2 SYGVNS. V lost 3 bases to trimming and J lost 0 bases, with 8 bases between them. For the CDR3, the DNA is TGTGCCAGCAGTGAGGGCGGGAACCAAGAGACCCAGTACTTC. It specifies CASSEGGNQETQYF.

This clone was picked up a small number of times. V usage is TRBV6-6 and J usage is TRBJ1-5; 8 bases are shared with TRBD1. The CDR3 sequence is 13 residues long. Trimming took 7 bases from V and 7 from J; bases not matched to a gene: 6. Germline V lookup: CDR1 MNHNY, CDR2 SVGAGI (reference sequence). The CDR3 nucleotides read TGTGCCAGCACCGGACAGGGACGACAGCCCCAGCATTTT. This translates into CASTGQGRQPQHF.

CDR3 coding DNA: TGTGCCAGCAGCCAAAGACAATTGGTAGACTATGGCTACACCTTC. The encoded protein is CASSQRQLVDYGYTF. The V gene is TRBV3-1 (or the pseudogene TRBV3-2), the J gene TRBJ1-2; D unclear. Germline V gene sequence: CDR1 LGHDT, CDR2 YNNKEL (reference sequence). This CDR3 contains 15 residues. Trimming left V 2 bases short and J 3 bases short, with 13 bases between.

The V gene is TRBV12-3 or TRBV12-4, the J gene TRBJ1-6, with D uncertain. CDR3 size: 12 residues. Trimming took 4 bases from V and 7 from J, leaving 5 bases between them. The CDR3 loop is CASSSTNSPLHF. Written as DNA, the CDR3 is TGTGCCAGCAGTTCCACAAATTCACCCCTCCACTTT.

The J gene is TRBJ2-7, the V gene TRBV28, with no clear D. The CDR3 spans 16 residues. Germline V lookup: CDR1 MDHEN, CDR2 SYDVKM. Trimming stripped 2 bases from V and 2 bases from J, with 16 bases between. The CDR3 reads CASSLGPSRTPYEQYF. The CDR3 DNA sequence: TGTGCCAGCAGTTTAGGTCCCTCGCGCACTCCCTACGAGCAGTACTTC.

The chain links TRBV5-5 to TRBJ2-7; the D gene is possibly TRBD1 (6 bases). The CDR3 loop spans 14 amino acids. Trimming pared 4 bases from V and 2 bases from J, leaving 13 bases between. Germline-derived CDR1 and CDR2 are SGHKS and YYEKEE (reference sequence). The CDR3 here is CASSVPGVTYEQYF. CDR3 DNA sequence: TGTGCCAGCAGCGTACCAGGGGTTACCTACGAGCAGTACTTC.

This chain joins TRBV7-2 and TRBJ1-1; 8 bases are shared with TRBD1. V was pared by 1 base and J by 1 base, with 14 bases of the junction left unmatched. CDR1 is SGHTA, CDR2 FQGNSA, per germline. The CDR3 covers 19 residues. The CDR3 nucleotides are TGTGCCAGCAGCTTAGAGGGTGAAGGGACAGGCGTTAAGAACACTGAAGCTTTCTTT. Translating it yields CASSLEGEGTGVKNTEAFF.

V and J are TRBV7-2 and TRBJ2-7; 11 bases line up with TRBD2. The CDR3 contains 14 residues. Unmatched junction bases numbered 3, after V lost 6 bases and J lost 2 bases. CDR1 and CDR2 from the germline V gene are SGHTA and FQGNSA. The CDR3 sequence is CASRPGLAAYEQYF. As DNA, the CDR3 is TGTGCCAGCAGACCGGGACTAGCGGCCTACGAGCAGTACTTC. The full variable domain, with the rest looked up from reference TRBV7-2 and TRBJ2-7, is GAGVSQSPSNKVTEKGKDVELRCDPISGHTALYWYRQSLGQGLEFLIYFQGNSAPDKSGLPSDRFSAERTGGSVSTLTIQRTQQEDSAVYLCASRPGLAAYEQYFGPGTRLTVT.

This clone was observed once. V is TRBV28 and J is TRBJ2-3; D is perhaps TRBD2 (6 bases). CDR3 length: 16 amino acids. Germline-derived CDR1 and CDR2 are MDHEN and SYDVKM. Trimming took 2 bases from V and 8 from J, leaving 20 bases between them. CDR3 DNA sequence: TGTGCCAGCAGTTTAGCTGGGGGGAGTGGGGGAGGTACGCAGTATTTT. The encoded protein is CASSLAGGSGGGTQYF.

J is TRBJ2-7 and V is TRBV28, with 8 nucleotides matching TRBD1. The CDR3 totals 15 residues. Per the germline V gene, CDR1 is MDHEN and CDR2 is SYDVKM. J gave up 1 base and V 3 bases, and 5 bases lay outside the gene matches. The CDR3 sequence is CASSFIGTGSYEQYF. The CDR3 region has the DNA TGTGCCAGCAGTTTTATTGGGACAGGATCCTACGAGCAGTACTTC.

This clone has more than one count but fewer than ten. The chain has TRBV19 and TRBJ2-1; 13 positions match TRBD2. With 4 bases clipped from V and 15 bases from J, the junction kept 18 bases outside the gene matches. Per the germline V gene, CDR1 is LNHDA and CDR2 is SQIVND (reference sequence). This CDR3 comprises 17 residues. CDR3 sequence (DNA): TGTGCCAGTAGTACAACCAGCCTCGGACTAGCGGGGGCCGGTGTGTTCTTC. This encodes CASSTTSLGLAGAGVFF.

This clone was detected a few times. The CDR3 sequence: CASRASGRGVTDTQYF. The CDR3 DNA reads as TGTGCCAGTAGGGCTAGCGGGAGGGGCGTGACAGATACGCAGTATTTT. The chain couples TRBV19 to TRBJ2-3; 12 bases map to TRBD2. The CDR3 has 16 amino acids. CDR1 and CDR2 (germline): LNHDA, SQIVND (reference sequence). Losses at the gene ends were 6 bases for V and 3 bases for J; bases not matched to a gene: 7.

The CDR3 DNA reads TGTGCCAGCAGCGGCCGGGGGAACTATGGCTACACCTTC. The encoded protein is CASSGRGNYGYTF. This chain joins TRBV9 and TRBJ1-2; D may be TRBD1 (5 bases). The germline V and J ends were trimmed by 3 bases and 2 bases, with 8 bases remaining between them. Germline lookup yields CDR1 SGDLS and CDR2 YYNGEE. The CDR3 runs 13 residues.

This chain uses TRBV4-1 with TRBJ1-1, with D possibly TRBD1 on 5 matching bases. The CDR3 runs to 14 residues. Germline CDR1 is MGHRA and CDR2 is YSYEKL. Trimming left V 1 base short and J 4 bases short, with 10 bases between. This CDR3 reads CASSQGLTATEAFF. CDR3 coding DNA: TGCGCCAGCAGCCAAGGTCTGACAGCCACTGAAGCTTTCTTT.